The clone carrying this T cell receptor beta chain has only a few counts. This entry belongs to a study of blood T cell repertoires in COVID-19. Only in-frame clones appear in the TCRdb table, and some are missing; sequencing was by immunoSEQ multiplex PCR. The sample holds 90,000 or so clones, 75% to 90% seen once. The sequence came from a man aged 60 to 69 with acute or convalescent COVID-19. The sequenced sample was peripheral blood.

The CDR3 reads CASSLGRDPGYTF. Written as DNA, the CDR3 is TGCGCCAGCAGCTTGGGCAGGGATCCTGGCTACACCTTC. The chain is built from TRBV5-1 and TRBJ1-2, with a tentative D call TRBD1 (5 bases). CDR3 length: 13 amino acids. From germline, CDR1 is SGHRS and CDR2 YFSETQ. The germline V and J ends were trimmed by 0 bases and 7 bases, with 10 bases remaining between them. Filled out from reference TRBV5-1 and TRBJ1-2, the complete variable domain reads KAGVTQTPRYLIKTRGQQVTLSCSPISGHRSVSWYQQTPGQGLQFLFEYFSETQRNKGNFPGRFSGRQFSNSRSEMNVSTLELGDSALYLCASSLGRDPGYTFGSGTRLTVV.